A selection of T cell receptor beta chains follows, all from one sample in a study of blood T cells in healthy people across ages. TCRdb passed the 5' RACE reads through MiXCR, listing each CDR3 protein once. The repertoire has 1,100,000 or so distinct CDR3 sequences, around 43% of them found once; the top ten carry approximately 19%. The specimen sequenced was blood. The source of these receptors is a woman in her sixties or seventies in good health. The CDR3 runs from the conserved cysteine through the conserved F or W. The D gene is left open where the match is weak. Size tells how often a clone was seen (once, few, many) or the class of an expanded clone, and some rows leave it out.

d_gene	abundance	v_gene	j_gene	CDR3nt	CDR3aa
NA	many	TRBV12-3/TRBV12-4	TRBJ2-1	TGTGCCAGCAGAACGAAGGGCGTCCATGAGCAGTTCTTC	CASRTKGVHEQFF
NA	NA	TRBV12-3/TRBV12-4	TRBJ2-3	TGTGCCAGCAGCCCAGGAATGGCCAGCACAGATACGCAGTATTTT	CASSPGMASTDTQYF
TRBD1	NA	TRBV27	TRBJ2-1	TGTGCCAGCAGCCAACACGACAGGGGGATCGGCCCGGAAGAGCAGTTCTTC	CASSQHDRGIGPEEQFF
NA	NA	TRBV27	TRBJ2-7	TGTGCCAGCACCGACTCGGCCCTGGACGAGCAGTACTTC	CASTDSALDEQYF
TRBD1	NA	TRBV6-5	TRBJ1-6	TGTGCCAGCAGAATAGACAGGGCCTATAATTCACCCCTCCACTTT	CASRIDRAYNSPLHF
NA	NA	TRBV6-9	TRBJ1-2	TGTGCCAGAAGTTTTCAACAGCCCTATGGCTACACCTTC	CARSFQQPYGYTF
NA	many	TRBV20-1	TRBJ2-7	TGCAGTGCTAGAGGTGGAGCCTACGAGCAGTACTTC	CSARGGAYEQYF
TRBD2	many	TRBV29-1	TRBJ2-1	TGCAGCGTTGCCTTAGTTAGCGGGACTGAGTTCTTC	CSVALVSGTEFF
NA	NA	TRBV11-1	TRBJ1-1	TGTGCCAGCAGCTTAGAACTGCAGTCAGGCACTGAAGCTTTCTTT	CASSLELQSGTEAFF
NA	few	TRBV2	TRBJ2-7	TGTGCCAGCAGTGAGTGGGGGGAGCAGTACTTC	CASSEWGEQYF